Here is one TCR beta chain with its context. The V gene end was trimmed by 3 bases and the J gene end by 8 bases; junction bases not matched to a gene: 16. The germline CDR1 and CDR2 sequences are SGDLS and YYNGEE. This CDR3 region has 17 residues. These data originate in a study of blood T cell repertoires in COVID-19. The wider study: Sites across the United States, Italy and Spain contributed samples from acute and convalescent COVID-19. The cDNA or gDNA used as material had been derived from T cells, B-cell-depleted T cells, or PBMCs.

Authors' processing steps: Reference gene primers were amplified, and this amplification served to estimate nucleated cell counts. Libraries were prepared by immunoSEQ multiplex PCR; TCRdb keeps only in-frame clonotypes and omits some of them. V, J and clone size derive from that table, while D and trimming were established from the DNA sequence. The repertoire has over 100,000 clones, less than 90% of them found once; the top ten carry less than 6.5%. The sequence came from a human donor in a cohort sampled during active COVID-19. Input material: peripheral blood. The rearrangement links TRBV9 to TRBJ1-4; 7 bases align to TRBD1. CDR3 bases: TGTGCCAGCAGCGCCTCCATGGGGACAGTCCTAGGGGAAAAACTGTTTTTT. Amino acids: CASSASMGTVLGEKLFF. Full variable domain (outside the CDR3, taken from reference TRBV9 and TRBJ1-4): DSGVTQTPKHLITATGQRVTLRCSPRSGDLSVYWYQQSLDQGLQFLIQYYNGEERAKGNILERFSAQQFPDLHSELNLSSLELGDSALYFCASSASMGTVLGEKLFFGSGTQLSVL.